This T cell receptor beta chain was sequenced during a study of patients and donors after allogeneic stem cell transplantation. TCRdb processed the RT-PCR reads anew with MiXCR; each CDR3 protein has one entry. The sample carries 400,000 to 450,000 distinct CDR3 sequences, more than 15% recorded once. The CDR3 contains 16 residues. V was cut by 5 bases and J by 2 bases, with 18 bases left in between. CDR1 and CDR2 from the germline V gene are SGHAT and FQNNGV. V is TRBV11-2 and J is TRBJ1-2; possible D gene TRBD1, 6 bases. Input material: blood, either unsorted or a sorted T cell fraction (not recorded which). This clonotype was obtained from a human donor who was either an allogeneic HSCT recipient or a stem cell or donor lymphocyte infusion donor (not recorded which). It is not recorded whose cells these are; they may come from a transplant donor. CDR3 DNA: TGTGCCAGCAGCCCGTATGGGGGGCCGACGAACTATGGCTACACCTTC. Residues: CASSPYGGPTNYGYTF.